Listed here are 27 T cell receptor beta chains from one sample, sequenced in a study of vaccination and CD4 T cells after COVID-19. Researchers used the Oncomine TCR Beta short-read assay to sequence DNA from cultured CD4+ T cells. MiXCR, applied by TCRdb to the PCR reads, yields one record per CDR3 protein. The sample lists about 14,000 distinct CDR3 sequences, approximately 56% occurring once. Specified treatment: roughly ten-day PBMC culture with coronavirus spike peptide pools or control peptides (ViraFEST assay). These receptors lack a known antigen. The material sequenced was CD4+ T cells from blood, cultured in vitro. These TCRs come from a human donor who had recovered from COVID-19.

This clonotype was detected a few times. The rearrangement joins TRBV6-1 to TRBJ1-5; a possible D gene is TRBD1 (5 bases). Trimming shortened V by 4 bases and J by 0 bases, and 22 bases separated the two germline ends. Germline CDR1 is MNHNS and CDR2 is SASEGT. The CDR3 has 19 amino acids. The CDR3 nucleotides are TGTGCCAGCAGTGCCCGTATCCTAGCCCAGGGCTATAGCAATCAGCCCCAGCATTTT. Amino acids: CASSARILAQGYSNQPQHF.

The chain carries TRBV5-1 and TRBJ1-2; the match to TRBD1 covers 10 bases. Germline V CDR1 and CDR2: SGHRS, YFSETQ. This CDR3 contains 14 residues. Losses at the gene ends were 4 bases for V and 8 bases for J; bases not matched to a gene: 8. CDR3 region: CASSLSTGGYGYTF. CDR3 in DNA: TGCGCCAGCAGCCTATCGACAGGGGGCTACGGCTACACCTTC.

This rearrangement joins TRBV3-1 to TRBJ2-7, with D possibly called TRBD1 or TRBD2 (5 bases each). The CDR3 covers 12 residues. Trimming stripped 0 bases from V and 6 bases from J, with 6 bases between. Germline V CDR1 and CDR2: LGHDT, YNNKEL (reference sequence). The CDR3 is CASSQERGEQYF. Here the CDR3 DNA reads TGTGCCAGCAGCCAAGAGAGGGGCGAGCAGTACTTC.

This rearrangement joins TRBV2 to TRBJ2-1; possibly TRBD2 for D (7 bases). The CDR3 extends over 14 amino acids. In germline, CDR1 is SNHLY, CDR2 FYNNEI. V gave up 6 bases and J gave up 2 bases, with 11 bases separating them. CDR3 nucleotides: TGTGCCAGCAGAGGGGGAGGGCCCTACAATGAGCAGTTCTTC. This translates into CASRGGGPYNEQFF.

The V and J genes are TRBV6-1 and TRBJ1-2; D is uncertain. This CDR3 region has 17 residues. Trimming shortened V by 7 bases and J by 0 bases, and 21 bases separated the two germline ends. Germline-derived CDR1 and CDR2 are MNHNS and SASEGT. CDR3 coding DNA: TGTGCCAGCACCCATGGAGGGAGTAGCTACGCTAACTATGGCTACACCTTC. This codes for CASTHGGSSYANYGYTF.

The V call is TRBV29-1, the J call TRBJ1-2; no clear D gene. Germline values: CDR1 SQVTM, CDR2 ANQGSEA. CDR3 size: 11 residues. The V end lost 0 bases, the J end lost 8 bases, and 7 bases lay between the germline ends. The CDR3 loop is CSVEELRGYTF. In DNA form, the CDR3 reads TGCAGCGTTGAAGAGCTGAGGGGCTACACCTTC.

CDR3 loop: CASSLRAGVYGYTF. The CDR3 DNA is TGTGCCAGCAGTTTACGCGCAGGGGTCTATGGCTACACCTTC. The chain links TRBV12-3 or TRBV12-4 to TRBJ1-2; perhaps TRBD1 as D (6 bases). V was cut by 2 bases and J by 4 bases, with 11 bases left in between. This CDR3 spans 14 amino acids.

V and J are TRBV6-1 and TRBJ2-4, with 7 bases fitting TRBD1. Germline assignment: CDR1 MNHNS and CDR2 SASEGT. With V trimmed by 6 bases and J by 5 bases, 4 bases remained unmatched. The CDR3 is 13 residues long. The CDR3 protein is CASRGQPQNIQYF. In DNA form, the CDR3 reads TGTGCCAGCAGGGGACAGCCCCAAAACATTCAGTACTTC.

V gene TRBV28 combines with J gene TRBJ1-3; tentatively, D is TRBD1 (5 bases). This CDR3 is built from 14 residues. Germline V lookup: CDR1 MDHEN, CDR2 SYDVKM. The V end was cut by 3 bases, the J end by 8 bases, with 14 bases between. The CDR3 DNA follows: TGTGCCAGCAGTTTGCCCGGGTCCAGGGACACCATATATTTT. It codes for CASSLPGSRDTIYF.

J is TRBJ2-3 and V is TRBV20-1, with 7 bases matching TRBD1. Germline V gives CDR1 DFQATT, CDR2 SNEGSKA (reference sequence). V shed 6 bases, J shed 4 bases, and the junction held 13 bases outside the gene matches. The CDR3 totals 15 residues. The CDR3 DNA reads TGCAGTGCAACCCCGGCTGGGACAGAGGCAGATACGCAGTATTTT. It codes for CSATPAGTEADTQYF.

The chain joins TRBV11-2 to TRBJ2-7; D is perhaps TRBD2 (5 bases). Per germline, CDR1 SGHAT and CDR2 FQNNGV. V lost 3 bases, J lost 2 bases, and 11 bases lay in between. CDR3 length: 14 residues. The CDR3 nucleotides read TGTGCCAGCAGCTTTACTAGTGCCGCCTACGAGCAGTACTTC. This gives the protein CASSFTSAAYEQYF. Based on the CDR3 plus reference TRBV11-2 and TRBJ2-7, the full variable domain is EAGVAQSPRYKIIEKRQSVAFWCNPISGHATLYWYQQILGQGPKLLIQFQNNGVVDDSQLPKDRFSAERLKGVDSTLKIQPAKLEDSAVYLCASSFTSAAYEQYFGPGTRLTVT.

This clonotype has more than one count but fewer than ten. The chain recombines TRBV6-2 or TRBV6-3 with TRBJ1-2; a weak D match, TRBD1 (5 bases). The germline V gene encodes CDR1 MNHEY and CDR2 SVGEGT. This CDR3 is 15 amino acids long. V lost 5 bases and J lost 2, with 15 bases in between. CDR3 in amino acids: CASSVSPGRNYGYTF. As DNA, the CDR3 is TGTGCCAGCAGTGTATCCCCGGGACGGAACTATGGCTACACCTTC.

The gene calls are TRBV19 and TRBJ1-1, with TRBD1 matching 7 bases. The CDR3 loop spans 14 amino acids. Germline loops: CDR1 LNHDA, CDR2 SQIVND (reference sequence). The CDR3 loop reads CGSKGTDMNTEAFF. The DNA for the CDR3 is TGTGGTTCAAAAGGGACAGACATGAACACTGAAGCTTTCTTT.

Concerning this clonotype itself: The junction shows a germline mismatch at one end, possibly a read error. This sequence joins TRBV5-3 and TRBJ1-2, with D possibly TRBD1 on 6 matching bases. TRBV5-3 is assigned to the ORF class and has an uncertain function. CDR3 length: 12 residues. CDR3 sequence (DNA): TGTGCCAGCAGCTTGACAGGCTATGGCTACACCTTC. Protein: CASSLTGYGYTF.

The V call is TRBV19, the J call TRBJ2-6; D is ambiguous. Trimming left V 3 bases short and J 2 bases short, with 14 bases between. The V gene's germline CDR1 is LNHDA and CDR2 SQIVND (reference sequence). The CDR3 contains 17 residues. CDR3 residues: CASSILLGPAGANVLTF. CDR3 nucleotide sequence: TGTGCCAGTAGTATCCTTTTGGGCCCGGCTGGGGCCAACGTCCTGACTTTC. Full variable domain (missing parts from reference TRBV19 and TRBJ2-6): DGGITQSPKYLFRKEGQNVTLSCEQNLNHDAMYWYRQDPGQGLRLIYYSQIVNDFQKGDIAEGYSVSREKKESFPLTVTSAQKNPTAFYLCASSILLGPAGANVLTFGAGSRLTVL.

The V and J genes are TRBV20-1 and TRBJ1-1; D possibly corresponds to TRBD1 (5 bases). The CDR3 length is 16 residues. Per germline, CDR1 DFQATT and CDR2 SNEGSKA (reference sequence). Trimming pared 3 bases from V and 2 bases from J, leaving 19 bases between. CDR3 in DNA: TGCAGTGCTAGGTCCACAGGCCGACAAACAAACACTGAAGCTTTCTTT. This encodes CSARSTGRQTNTEAFF.

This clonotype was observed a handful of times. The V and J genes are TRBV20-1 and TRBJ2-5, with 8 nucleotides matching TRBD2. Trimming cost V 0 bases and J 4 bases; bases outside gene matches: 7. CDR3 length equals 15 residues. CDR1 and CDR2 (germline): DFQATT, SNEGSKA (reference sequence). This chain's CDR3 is CSARDREGPRETQYF. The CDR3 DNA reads TGCAGTGCTAGAGATCGGGAGGGCCCTCGAGAGACCCAGTACTTC.

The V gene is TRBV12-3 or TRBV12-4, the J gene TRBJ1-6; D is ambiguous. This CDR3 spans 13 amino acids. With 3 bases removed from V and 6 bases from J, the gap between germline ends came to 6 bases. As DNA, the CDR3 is TGTGCCAGCAGTTTCACCCTTAATTCACCCCTCCACTTT. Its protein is CASSFTLNSPLHF.

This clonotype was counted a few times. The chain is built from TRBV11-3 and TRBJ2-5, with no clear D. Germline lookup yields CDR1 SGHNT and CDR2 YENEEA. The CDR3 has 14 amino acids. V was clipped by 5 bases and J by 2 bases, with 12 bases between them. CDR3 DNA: TGTGCCAGCAGCCCACTAAACGTACAAGAGACCCAGTACTTC. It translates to CASSPLNVQETQYF.

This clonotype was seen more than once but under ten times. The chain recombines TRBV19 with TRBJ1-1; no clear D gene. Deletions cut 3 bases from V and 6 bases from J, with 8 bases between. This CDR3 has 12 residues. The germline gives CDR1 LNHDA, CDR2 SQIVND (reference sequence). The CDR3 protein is CASSMRAAEAFF. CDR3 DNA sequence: TGTGCCAGTAGTATGCGGGCAGCTGAAGCTTTCTTT.

CDR3 DNA: TGCGCCAGCAGCGTCACAGGGTTTCGGAATTCACCCCTCCACTTT. It yields the protein CASSVTGFRNSPLHF. V and J are TRBV5-1 and TRBJ1-6; tentative D call: TRBD1 (6 bases). Germline V lookup: CDR1 SGHRS, CDR2 YFSETQ. This CDR3 region has 15 residues. The V and J ends lost 4 bases and 7 bases respectively, with 15 bases between them.

CDR3 residues: CSARRGMNIQYF. The CDR3 nucleotides read TGCAGTGCTAGGAGGGGGATGAACATTCAGTACTTC. V gene TRBV20-1 combines with J gene TRBJ2-4; tentatively, D is TRBD1 (6 bases). Germline assignment: CDR1 DFQATT and CDR2 SNEGSKA (reference sequence). This CDR3 has 12 residues. Deletions cut 3 bases from V and 7 bases from J, with 10 bases between.

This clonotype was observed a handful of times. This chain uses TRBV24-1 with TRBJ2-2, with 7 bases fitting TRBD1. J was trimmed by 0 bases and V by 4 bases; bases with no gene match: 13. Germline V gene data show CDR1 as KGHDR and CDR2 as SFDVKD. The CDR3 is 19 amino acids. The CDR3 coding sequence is TGTGCCACCAGTGACCCTGCACTCACCGGGACAGCGAACACCGGGGAGCTGTTTTTT. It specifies CATSDPALTGTANTGELFF.

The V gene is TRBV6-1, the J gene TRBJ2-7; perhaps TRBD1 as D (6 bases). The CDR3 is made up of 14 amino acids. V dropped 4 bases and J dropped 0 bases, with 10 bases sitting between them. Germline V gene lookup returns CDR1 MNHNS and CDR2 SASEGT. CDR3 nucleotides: TGTGCCAGCAGTGGGACAGCTACCTCCTACGAGCAGTACTTC. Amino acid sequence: CASSGTATSYEQYF.

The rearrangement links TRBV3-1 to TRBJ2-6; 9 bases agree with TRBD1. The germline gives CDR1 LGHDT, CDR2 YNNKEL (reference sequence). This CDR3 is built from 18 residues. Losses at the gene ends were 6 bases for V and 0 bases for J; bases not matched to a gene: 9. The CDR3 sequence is CASSLRDRVYSGANVLTF. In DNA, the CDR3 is TGTGCCAGCAGTCTCCGGGACAGGGTATACTCTGGGGCCAACGTCCTGACTTTC.

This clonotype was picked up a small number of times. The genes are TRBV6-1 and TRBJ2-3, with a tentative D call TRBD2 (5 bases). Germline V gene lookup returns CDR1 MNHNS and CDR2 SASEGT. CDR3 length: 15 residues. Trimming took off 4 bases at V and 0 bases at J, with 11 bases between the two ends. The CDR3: CASSVRGRSTDTQYF. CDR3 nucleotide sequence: TGTGCCAGCAGTGTTAGAGGGAGAAGCACAGATACGCAGTATTTT.

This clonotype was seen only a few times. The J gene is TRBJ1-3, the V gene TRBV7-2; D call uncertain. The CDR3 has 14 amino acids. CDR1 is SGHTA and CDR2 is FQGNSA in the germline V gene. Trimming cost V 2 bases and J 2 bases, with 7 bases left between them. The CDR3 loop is CASSLIGPGNTIYF. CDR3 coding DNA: TGTGCCAGCAGCTTAATAGGGCCTGGAAACACCATATATTTT.